The 8 T cell receptor beta chains below were found in one sample sequenced in a study of PD-1 blockade in classical Hodgkin lymphoma. Repertoires were generated with immunoSEQ multiplex PCR, while TCRdb's copy carries only in-frame clones and drops some. The sample holds 20,000 to 25,000 clones; 75% to 90% are singletons and the top ten take more than 0.2%. Time point in this sample: newly diagnosed, previously untreated cHL patient sample. Thawed PBMCs underwent magnetic negative selection to yield purified CD4+ T cells. The sequencing input was CD4+ T cells from blood. The origin of the receptors is a human donor with classical Hodgkin lymphoma.

This clone was observed a handful of times. This sequence joins TRBV29-1 and TRBJ1-1; D is unresolved. Germline V gene lookup returns CDR1 SQVTM and CDR2 ANQGSEA. The CDR3 length is 11 residues. With 4 bases removed from V and 3 bases from J, the gap between germline ends came to 6 bases. CDR3 amino acids: CSVVRDTEAFF. Here the CDR3 DNA reads TGCAGCGTTGTTCGCGACACTGAAGCTTTCTTT.

The chain combines TRBV9 with TRBJ1-2; 9 nucleotides line up with TRBD1. V lost 7 bases to trimming and J lost 2 bases; unmatched junction nucleotides: 9. CDR3 length equals 15 residues. The germline V gene encodes CDR1 SGDLS and CDR2 YYNGEE. The CDR3 DNA sequence: TGTGCCAGCGACCTCGAGGGACAGGGCAACTATGGCTACACCTTC. Its protein product is CASDLEGQGNYGYTF.

This chain connects TRBV5-8 to TRBJ1-2; D may be TRBD1 (6 bases). The CDR3 consists of 18 residues. Trimming took 1 base from V and 3 from J, leaving 22 bases between them. From germline, CDR1 is SGHTS and CDR2 YDEGEE. The DNA of the CDR3 is TGTGCCAGCAGCTTGTACGCGGCAGGGGCGCGTGTGGACTATGGCTACACCTTC. It specifies CASSLYAAGARVDYGYTF. Based on the CDR3 plus reference TRBV5-8 and TRBJ1-2, the full variable domain is EAGVTQSPTHLIKTRGQQATLRCSPISGHTSVYWYQQALGLGLQFLLWYDEGEERNRGNFPPRFSGRQFPNYSSELNVNALELEDSALYLCASSLYAAGARVDYGYTFGSGTRLTVV.

The chain is built from TRBV2 and TRBJ1-2; the D gene is possibly TRBD1 (5 bases). Trimming cost V 1 base and J 13 bases, with 10 bases left between them. The CDR3 has 11 residues. The germline CDR1 and CDR2 sequences are SNHLY and FYNNEI. CDR3 sequence: CASSEVLTATF. The CDR3 DNA sequence: TGTGCCAGCAGTGAAGTACTGACAGCCACCTTC.

In this sample, this clone turned up once. The rearrangement uses TRBV4-1 and TRBJ2-7; D ambiguous. V lost 4 bases, J lost 0 bases, and 13 bases lay in between. Germline CDR1 and CDR2: MGHRA and YSYEKL. The CDR3 runs to 15 residues. The CDR3 protein is CASSPTPLSSYEQYF. The DNA for the CDR3 is TGCGCCAGCAGCCCGACACCCCTCAGCTCCTACGAGCAGTACTTC.

This rearrangement joins TRBV7-2 to TRBJ2-2, with D hard to call. The CDR3 has 15 amino acids. Trimming stripped 6 bases from V and 4 bases from J, with 15 bases between. Germline V gives CDR1 SGHTA, CDR2 FQGNSA. CDR3 sequence (DNA): TGTGCCAGCAGATCAGGCCCATACAGCACCGGGGAGCTGTTTTTT. It specifies CASRSGPYSTGELFF.

This clone has just a few counts. J is TRBJ1-1 and V is TRBV29-1, with D possibly TRBD1 on 6 matching bases. CDR3 size: 11 residues. The V gene lost 4 bases and the J gene lost 6 bases, with 9 bases spanning the gap. Germline CDR1 SQVTM, CDR2 ANQGSEA. This chain's CDR3 is CSVAGGSEAFF. CDR3 DNA sequence: TGCAGCGTTGCCGGGGGCTCTGAAGCTTTCTTT.

The rearrangement joins TRBV4-1 to TRBJ2-1; 9 bases line up with TRBD2. Germline loops: CDR1 MGHRA, CDR2 YSYEKL. This CDR3 region has 19 residues. Losses at the gene ends were 0 bases for V and 4 bases for J; bases not matched to a gene: 13. The CDR3 region has the DNA TGCGCCAGCAGCCAAGAAAGGCCTAGCGGGACCTTGCCGTACAATGAGCAGTTCTTC. Its protein is CASSQERPSGTLPYNEQFF.